This T cell receptor (beta chain) derives from a study of vaccination effects on CD4 cells after COVID-19. Method: immunoSEQ multiplex PCR; TCRdb's copy keeps in-frame clones and lacks some. Found here are some 30,000 clones, 55% to 75% of them singletons; the top ten hold around 26%. Sequencing was preceded by expansion of antigen-specific CD4+ T cells with viral peptide pools in the ViraFEST assay. Scientists isolated CD4+ T cells after a roughly ten-day culture period ended. Documented for the person is a PCR-confirmed SARS-CoV-2 infection occurring between March and December 2020. A density of approximately 2.2 million PBMC per well was used; these cells were cultured with roughly 10 IU/ml IL-2 and 10 ug/ml peptides. The CDR3 totals 15 residues. The junction had 8 bases not matched to a gene; V was cut back by 7 bases and J by 2 bases. Per the germline V gene, CDR1 is MNHGY and CDR2 is SVAAGI.

This clone was recorded once. Its antigen is not identified. The V call is TRBV6-9, the J call TRBJ2-7; 10 bases agree with TRBD1. The sequenced sample was CD4+ T cells from PBMCs cultured with a peptide pool, obtained before COVID-19 vaccination. The origin of this receptor is a human donor who had a prior SARS-CoV-2 infection. The CDR3 bases are TGTGCCAGCACCTTAGACAGGGGGCTTCCCTACGAGCAGTACTTC. Protein: CASTLDRGLPYEQYF.